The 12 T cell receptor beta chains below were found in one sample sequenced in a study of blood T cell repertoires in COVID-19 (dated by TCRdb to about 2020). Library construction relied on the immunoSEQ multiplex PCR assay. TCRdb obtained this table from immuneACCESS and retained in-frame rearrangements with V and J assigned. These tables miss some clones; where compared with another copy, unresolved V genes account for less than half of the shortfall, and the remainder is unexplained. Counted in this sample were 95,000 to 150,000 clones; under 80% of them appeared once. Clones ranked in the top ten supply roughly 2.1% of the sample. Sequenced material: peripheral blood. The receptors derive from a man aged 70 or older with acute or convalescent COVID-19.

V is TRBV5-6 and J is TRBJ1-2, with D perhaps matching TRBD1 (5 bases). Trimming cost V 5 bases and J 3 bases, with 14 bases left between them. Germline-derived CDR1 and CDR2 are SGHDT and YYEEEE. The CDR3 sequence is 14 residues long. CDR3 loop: CASSTSGTDYGYTF. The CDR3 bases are TGTGCCAGCAGTACCTCCGGGACTGACTATGGCTACACCTTC.

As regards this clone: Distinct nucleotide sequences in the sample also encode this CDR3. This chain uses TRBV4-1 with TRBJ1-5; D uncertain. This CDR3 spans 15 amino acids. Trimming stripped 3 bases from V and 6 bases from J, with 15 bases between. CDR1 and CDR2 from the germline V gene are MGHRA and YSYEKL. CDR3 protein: CASSQDGRGFQPQHF. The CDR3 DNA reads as TGCGCCAGCAGCCAGGATGGACGGGGATTTCAGCCCCAGCATTTT.

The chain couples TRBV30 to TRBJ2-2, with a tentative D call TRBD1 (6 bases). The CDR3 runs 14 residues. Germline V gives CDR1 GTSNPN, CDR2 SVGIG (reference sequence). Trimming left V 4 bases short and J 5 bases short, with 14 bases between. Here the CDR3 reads CAWTWGPGTGELFF. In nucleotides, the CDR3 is TGTGCCTGGACCTGGGGGCCAGGGACCGGGGAGCTGTTTTTT.

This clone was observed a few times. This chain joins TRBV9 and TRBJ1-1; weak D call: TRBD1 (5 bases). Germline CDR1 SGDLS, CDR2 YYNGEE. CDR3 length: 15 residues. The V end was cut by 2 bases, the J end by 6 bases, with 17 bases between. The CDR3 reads CASSVDGARRAEAFF. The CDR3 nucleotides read TGTGCCAGCAGCGTGGACGGGGCAAGGAGGGCTGAAGCTTTCTTT. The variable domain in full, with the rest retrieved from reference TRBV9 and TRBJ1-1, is DSGVTQTPKHLITATGQRVTLRCSPRSGDLSVYWYQQSLDQGLQFLIQYYNGEERAKGNILERFSAQQFPDLHSELNLSSLELGDSALYFCASSVDGARRAEAFFGQGTRLTVV.

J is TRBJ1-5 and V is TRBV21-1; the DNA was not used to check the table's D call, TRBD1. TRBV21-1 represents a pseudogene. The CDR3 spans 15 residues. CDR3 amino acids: CASSAPGHRSQPQHF. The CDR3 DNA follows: TGTGCCAGCAGCGCTCCGGGACATAGGAGTCAGCCCCAGCATTTT.

The CDR3 is CASSSAGTGGHNEQFF. CDR3 coding DNA: TGTGCCAGCAGCTCCGCCGGGACAGGGGGCCACAATGAGCAGTTCTTC. V gene TRBV7-9 combines with J gene TRBJ2-1, with 12 nucleotides matching TRBD1. CDR1 is SEHNR, CDR2 FQNEAQ, per germline (reference sequence). The CDR3 is 16 residues long. J was trimmed by 5 bases and V by 4 bases; bases with no gene match: 6.

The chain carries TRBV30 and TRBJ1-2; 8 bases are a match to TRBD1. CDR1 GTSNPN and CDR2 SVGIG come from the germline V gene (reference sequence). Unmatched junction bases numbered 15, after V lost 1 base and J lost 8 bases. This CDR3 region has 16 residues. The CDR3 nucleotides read TGTGCCTGGAGTGCTCGAGGGGGACAGGCGCGTGGAGGCTACACCTTC. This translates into CAWSARGGQARGGYTF.

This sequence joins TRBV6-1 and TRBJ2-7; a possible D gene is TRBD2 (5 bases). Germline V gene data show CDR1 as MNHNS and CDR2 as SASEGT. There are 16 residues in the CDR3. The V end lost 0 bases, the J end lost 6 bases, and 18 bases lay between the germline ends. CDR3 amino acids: CASSEALTSRFSEQYF. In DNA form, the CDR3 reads TGTGCCAGCAGTGAAGCGCTTACTAGTCGGTTCAGCGAGCAGTACTTC.

This CDR3 reads CASSYDGGRGYTF. CDR3 coding DNA: TGTGCCAGCAGCTATGATGGGGGCAGGGGCTACACCTTC. This chain uses TRBV11-1 with TRBJ1-2; maybe TRBD1 (6 bases). The length of the CDR3 is 13 residues. V was cut by 4 bases and J by 8 bases, with 14 bases left in between. The V gene's germline CDR1 is SGHAT and CDR2 FQDESV (reference sequence).

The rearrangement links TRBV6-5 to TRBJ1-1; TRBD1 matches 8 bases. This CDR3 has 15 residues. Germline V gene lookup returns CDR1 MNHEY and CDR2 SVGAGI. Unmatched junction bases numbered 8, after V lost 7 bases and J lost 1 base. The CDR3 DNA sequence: TGTGCCAGCACCTTTGACGGACAGGGGAACACTGAAGCTTTCTTT. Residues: CASTFDGQGNTEAFF.

In DNA, the CDR3 is TGTGCCAGTAGTATTCACCCCCCACCCACAGGGGACAATCAGCCCCAGCATTTT. Translated: CASSIHPPPTGDNQPQHF. V gene TRBV19 combines with J gene TRBJ1-5, with 7 nucleotides matching TRBD1. CDR1 is LNHDA, CDR2 SQIVND, per germline (reference sequence). The V gene end was trimmed by 3 bases and the J gene end by 3 bases; junction bases not matched to a gene: 14. The CDR3 extends over 18 amino acids.

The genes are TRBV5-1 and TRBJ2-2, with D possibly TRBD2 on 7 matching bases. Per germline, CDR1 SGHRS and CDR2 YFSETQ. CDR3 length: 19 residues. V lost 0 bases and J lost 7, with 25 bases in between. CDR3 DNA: TGCGCCAGCAGCTTGGTTGTACAACCGGGGGCTCAGCGGGGCGGGGAGCTGTTTTTT. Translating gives CASSLVVQPGAQRGGELFF.